This entry features one T cell receptor beta chain sequence. CDR3 length equals 15 residues. Germline V CDR1 and CDR2: LGHNA, YNFKEQ. V was clipped by 4 bases and J by 4 bases, with 14 bases between them. These data belong to a study of blood T cell repertoires in COVID-19. Study at large: The United States, Italy and Spain supplied acute and convalescent COVID-19 samples.

How the authors handled the data: Reference gene primer amplification yielded estimated nucleated cell counts. Profiled with immunoSEQ multiplex PCR; TCRdb holds only in-frame clones, not every one. From that table come the V and J calls and clone size; the DNA was used to work out D and trimming. The table includes fewer than 85,000 clones, 75% to 85% detected once. The clonotype comes from a young man with COVID-19, enrolled during active disease. The genes are TRBV4-2 and TRBJ1-3, with D perhaps matching TRBD1 (6 bases). Sample: peripheral blood. The CDR3 DNA is TGTGCCAGCAGCCCCCCAGGGGAGATGGGAAACACCATATATTTT. Its translation is CASSPPGEMGNTIYF.